Below, 30 T cell receptor beta chains from the same sample are listed, as sequenced in a study of blood T cells in healthy people across ages. The second PCR ran about 6 to 11 cycles with a sample-barcoded 5' primer and J-beta primers. From the 5' RACE reads, TCRdb called clonotypes with MiXCR, one entry per CDR3 protein. The data show roughly 700,000 distinct CDR3 sequences, about 34% seen once. What was sequenced was blood. The receptors here all came from an elderly woman in good health.

Ten or more counts support this clonotype. This chain joins TRBV5-1 and TRBJ2-7; D ambiguous. The CDR3 length is 15 residues. Deletions cut 0 bases from V and 1 base from J, with 11 bases between. The germline V gene has CDR1 SGHRS and CDR2 YFSETQ. CDR3: CASSLEGQESYEQYF. In DNA form, the CDR3 reads TGCGCCAGCAGCTTGGAAGGGCAGGAGTCCTACGAGCAGTACTTC.

This clonotype was recorded at least ten times. The CDR3 sequence is CASSQQGISYEQYF. DNA for the CDR3: TGTGCCAGCAGCCAACAGGGGATTTCCTACGAGCAGTACTTC. V gene TRBV3-1 combines with J gene TRBJ2-7, with D tentatively TRBD1 (6 bases). The CDR3 has 14 amino acids. V gave up 2 bases and J gave up 1 base, with 9 bases separating them. Looked up from germline, CDR1 is LGHDT and CDR2 is YNNKEL (reference sequence).

This clonotype has just a few counts. The rearrangement uses TRBV30 and TRBJ2-7; maybe TRBD1 (6 bases). Deletions cut 2 bases from V and 3 bases from J, with 17 bases between. The CDR3 totals 15 residues. Germline V gene lookup returns CDR1 GTSNPN and CDR2 SVGIG (reference sequence). CDR3 sequence reads: CAWSYGQTPIYEQYF. The CDR3 DNA sequence: TGTGCCTGGAGTTACGGACAGACACCAATCTACGAGCAGTACTTC.

This clonotype was detected many times. The V and J genes are TRBV4-2 and TRBJ1-6; 8 bases agree with TRBD1. The CDR3 length is 15 residues. Germline trimming cut 4 bases from V and 8 bases from J; bases unmatched to any gene: 7. Germline V lookup: CDR1 LGHNA, CDR2 YNFKEQ. The CDR3 spells CASSLGDRSDSPLHF. The CDR3 DNA reads TGTGCCAGCAGCCTTGGGGACAGGTCAGATTCACCCCTCCACTTT.

The genes are TRBV30 and TRBJ2-5; no definite D call. CDR1 and CDR2 (germline): GTSNPN, SVGIG (reference sequence). The CDR3 runs 13 residues. V lost 0 bases and J 2 bases, leaving 7 bases between the germline ends. CDR3 nucleotides: TGTGCCTGGAGTGTCAAGGGTCAAGAGACCCAGTACTTC. It translates to CAWSVKGQETQYF. Filled out from reference TRBV30 and TRBJ2-5, the complete variable domain reads SQTIHQWPATLVQPVGSPLSLECTVEGTSNPNLYWYRQAAGRGLQLLFYSVGIGQISSEVPQNLSASRPQDRQFILSSKKLLLSDSGFYLCAWSVKGQETQYFGPGTRLLVL.

The chain employs TRBV12-3 or TRBV12-4 and TRBJ1-1; tentatively, D is TRBD1 (5 bases). Trimming cost V 5 bases and J 5 bases, with 15 bases left between them. CDR3 length: 14 residues. The CDR3 DNA is TGTGCCAGCAGTGGGAGGGCGGGGCTGACTGAAGCTTTCTTT. As protein: CASSGRAGLTEAFF.

This clonotype was counted ten times or more. This chain connects TRBV7-3 to TRBJ1-1; D is unresolved. The CDR3 contains 14 residues. The V end was cut by 6 bases, the J end by 1 base, with 12 bases between. Germline V CDR1 and CDR2: SGHTA, FQGTGA. The CDR3 DNA sequence: TGTGCCAGCAGTCCTCCCCCCGAGAACACTGAAGCTTTCTTT. Translating gives CASSPPPENTEAFF. Combining the CDR3 with reference TRBV7-3 and TRBJ1-1 gives the whole variable domain GAGVSQTPSNKVTEKGKYVELRCDPISGHTALYWYRQSLGQGPEFLIYFQGTGAADDSGLPNDRFFAVRPEGSVSTLKIQRTERGDSAVYLCASSPPPENTEAFFGQGTRLTVV.

The rearrangement joins TRBV30 to TRBJ1-5; 10 positions agree with TRBD1. Trimming cost V 7 bases and J 6 bases; bases outside gene matches: 6. Germline V gene lookup returns CDR1 GTSNPN and CDR2 SVGIG (reference sequence). CDR3 length: 13 amino acids. This CDR3 reads CALGTGVGQPQHF. The CDR3 bases are TGTGCCTTGGGGACAGGGGTTGGTCAGCCCCAGCATTTT.

V gene TRBV2 combines with J gene TRBJ2-7; the D gene could be TRBD1 or TRBD2 (5 bases each). V lost 10 bases, J lost 4 bases, and 20 bases lay in between. Germline loops: CDR1 SNHLY, CDR2 FYNNEI. The CDR3 has 14 amino acids. The CDR3 bases are TGTGCCACCGGGGTCCTCGGGTCAGGGTACGAGCAGTACTTC. As protein: CATGVLGSGYEQYF.

This chain connects TRBV21-1 to TRBJ1-5; the D segment call TRBD1 is taken from the table without a DNA check. TRBV21-1 counts as a pseudogene. The length of the CDR3 is 16 residues. The CDR3 region has the DNA TGTGCCAGCAGCAAAATTCAGGACAGGGGGCATCAGCCCCAGCATTTT. Residues: CASSKIQDRGHQPQHF.

V gene TRBV4-2 combines with J gene TRBJ1-3; D unresolved. V was pared by 0 bases and J by 0 bases, with 12 bases between. Germline V gene lookup returns CDR1 LGHNA and CDR2 YNFKEQ. The CDR3 extends over 17 amino acids. CDR3 coding DNA: TGTGCCAGCAGCCAAGATAGGGCAGCCGGCTCTGGAAACACCATATATTTT. Encoded protein: CASSQDRAAGSGNTIYF.

This clonotype was found many times. The chain combines TRBV25-1 with TRBJ2-1; perhaps TRBD2 as D (6 bases). Trimming shortened V by 8 bases and J by 7 bases, and 30 bases separated the two germline ends. Germline V gene sequence: CDR1 MGHDK, CDR2 SYGVNS. The CDR3 is made up of 18 amino acids. CDR3 nucleotides: TGTGCCAGCGGATCAAACCACTTTAGTGGGGGGAATTGGAATGAGCAGTTCTTC. This gives the protein CASGSNHFSGGNWNEQFF.

This clonotype was seen only a few times. The chain employs TRBV6-2 or TRBV6-3 and TRBJ2-7; 7 positions match TRBD2. Germline V gene lookup returns CDR1 MNHEY and CDR2 SVGEGT. The CDR3 totals 15 residues. V shed 0 bases, J shed 2 bases, and the junction held 4 bases outside the gene matches. The CDR3 reads CASSYSASGPYEQYF. For the CDR3, the DNA is TGTGCCAGCAGTTACTCAGCTAGCGGTCCCTACGAGCAGTACTTC.

This clonotype was counted many times. This sequence joins TRBV6-2 or TRBV6-3 and TRBJ2-7, with TRBD2 as a possible D gene (6 bases). Germline loops: CDR1 MNHEY, CDR2 SVGEGT. V was pared by 2 bases and J by 5 bases, with 13 bases between. This CDR3 region has 14 residues. Here the CDR3 DNA reads TGTGCCAGCAGTTACCCGGAGGGTAACCACGAGCAGTACTTC. Residues: CASSYPEGNHEQYF.

This clonotype was detected ten times or more. V and J are TRBV30 and TRBJ1-2, with D hard to call. The CDR3 is 14 residues long. V lost 4 bases and J 0 bases, leaving 12 bases between the germline ends. Germline CDR1 GTSNPN, CDR2 SVGIG (reference sequence). The CDR3 protein is CAWKLAAPNYGYTF. In nucleotides, the CDR3 is TGTGCCTGGAAGCTGGCAGCCCCTAACTATGGCTACACCTTC.

Worth noting for this clonotype: An end of the junction does not agree with germline; a read error may underlie this. The V and J genes are TRBV2 and TRBJ2-3; D is perhaps TRBD2 (5 bases). CDR3 size: 17 residues. Germline assignment: CDR1 SNHLY and CDR2 FYNNEI. CDR3 nucleotide sequence: TGTGTCAGCAGGAGGCTTGCGGGTCGGTCAAGCACAGATACGCAGTATTTT. It codes for CVSRRLAGRSSTDTQYF.

The rearrangement joins TRBV7-3 to TRBJ2-1; 7 nucleotides align to TRBD1. CDR3 size: 14 residues. J gave up 7 bases and V 7 bases, and 10 bases lay outside the gene matches. Germline V lookup: CDR1 SGHTA, CDR2 FQGTGA. In nucleotides, the CDR3 is TGTGCCAGCATGACAGGGTCAGGGCCGAATGAGCAGTTCTTC. Translating gives CASMTGSGPNEQFF. The whole variable domain, remainder taken from reference TRBV7-3 and TRBJ2-1, is GAGVSQTPSNKVTEKGKYVELRCDPISGHTALYWYRQSLGQGPEFLIYFQGTGAADDSGLPNDRFFAVRPEGSVSTLKIQRTERGDSAVYLCASMTGSGPNEQFFGPGTRLTVL.

This clonotype was seen repeatedly, ten times or more. The CDR3 DNA sequence: TGTGCCAGCACCCAACTCTCCCCTAACAATGAGCAGTTCTTC. Translating gives CASTQLSPNNEQFF. The chain combines TRBV12-3 or TRBV12-4 with TRBJ2-1; D is uncertain. Trimming took off 7 bases at V and 5 bases at J, with 15 bases between the two ends. The CDR3 is 14 amino acids.

This clonotype has only a few counts. The chain has TRBV7-2 and TRBJ2-7, with TRBD1 matching over 9 bases. V was pared by 2 bases and J by 4 bases, with 6 bases of the junction left unmatched. CDR1 SGHTA and CDR2 FQGNSA come from the germline V gene. This CDR3 comprises 15 residues. CDR3 sequence (DNA): TGTGCCAGCAGCTTACTCCACAGGGGGCCATACGAGCAGTACTTC. Protein sequence: CASSLLHRGPYEQYF.

The chain combines TRBV29-1 with TRBJ2-3, with D possibly TRBD2 on 5 matching bases. Per the germline V gene, CDR1 is SQVTM and CDR2 is ANQGSEA. CDR3 length equals 13 residues. Trimming pared 3 bases from V and 3 bases from J, leaving 10 bases between. The CDR3 nucleotides are TGCAGCGTTGACGGGGTAGGGACAGATACGCAGTATTTT. It specifies CSVDGVGTDTQYF.

The rearrangement uses TRBV10-3 and TRBJ1-2, with D possibly matching TRBD1 (5 bases). This CDR3 comprises 14 residues. Germline CDR1 and CDR2: ENHRY and SYGVKD. The germline V and J ends were trimmed by 3 bases and 7 bases, with 15 bases remaining between them. The CDR3 region has the DNA TGTGCCATCAGTGAATCGGGGGAACGGAGTGGCTACACCTTC. Its protein product is CAISESGERSGYTF.

This clonotype was recorded a few times. V gene TRBV18 combines with J gene TRBJ2-1; TRBD1 matches 7 bases. The junction had 8 bases not matched to a gene; V was cut back by 4 bases and J by 2 bases. From germline, CDR1 is KGHSH and CDR2 LQKENI. CDR3 length: 16 amino acids. CDR3 DNA sequence: TGTGCCAGCTCACTCTCGACAGGGTCGGCCTACAATGAGCAGTTCTTC. Its protein product is CASSLSTGSAYNEQFF.

Concerning this clonotype itself: At one of its ends the junction is not consistent with the germline gene, which may arise from a read error. The chain uses TRBV7-2 and TRBJ2-7, with D maybe TRBD2 (6 bases). CDR1 is SGHTA, CDR2 FQGNSA, per germline. The CDR3 has 16 residues. CDR3 loop: CAGSPHFAGSSYEQYF. The CDR3 DNA reads as TGTGCCGGCAGCCCCCACTTTGCGGGGAGCTCCTACGAGCAGTACTTC.

This clonotype was seen ten or more times. V usage is TRBV2 and J usage is TRBJ2-3, with 10 bases lining up with TRBD2. Germline CDR1 reads SNHLY; CDR2 reads FYNNEI. After removal of 6 bases from V and 0 bases from J, the junction contained 15 bases not matched to a gene. The CDR3 runs 19 residues. As DNA, the CDR3 is TGTGCCAGCAGCGCTGACTCTAGCGGGGGTATTACTAGCACAGATACGCAGTATTTT. This codes for CASSADSSGGITSTDTQYF.

The chain links TRBV29-1 to TRBJ2-1; no firm D call. This CDR3 contains 15 residues. The V gene's germline CDR1 is SQVTM and CDR2 ANQGSEA. The germline V and J ends were trimmed by 4 bases and 1 base, with 14 bases remaining between them. The CDR3 region has the DNA TGCAGCGTTGGAGGCGGAGAGGTATCCTACAATGAGCAGTTCTTC. It translates to CSVGGGEVSYNEQFF.

Turning to this clonotype: At one end the junction does not follow the germline gene, possibly because of a read error. This sequence joins TRBV7-3 and TRBJ2-5; 9 bases are shared with TRBD2. The CDR3 is 16 amino acids. CDR1 and CDR2 (germline): SGHTA, FQGTGA. CDR3 DNA sequence: TGTGCCGGCAGCTTAACAGGACTAGCGAACCAAGAGACCCAGTACTTC. It specifies CAGSLTGLANQETQYF.

Many counts were recorded for this clonotype. The genes are TRBV11-2 and TRBJ2-3; 7 bases fit TRBD1. Germline trimming cut 3 bases from V and 4 bases from J; bases unmatched to any gene: 16. CDR3 length: 18 amino acids. Germline CDR1 reads SGHAT; CDR2 reads FQNNGV. The CDR3 DNA reads TGTGCCAGCAGCTTTCGCACAGGGGCATGGGATTGGGCAGATACGCAGTATTTT. Translated, it gives CASSFRTGAWDWADTQYF.

Regarding this clonotype: Being one base from a much bigger clone, this may be a read error. The genes are TRBV3-1 and TRBJ2-1; D not resolved. Per the germline V gene, CDR1 is LGHDT and CDR2 is YNNKEL (reference sequence). The CDR3 runs 17 residues. V lost 0 bases and J lost 2, with 14 bases in between. CDR3 in amino acids: CASSQDRGRRTYNEQFF. The CDR3 DNA reads as TGTGCCAGCAGCCAAGATAGAGGCAGGCGAACCTACAATGAGCAGTTCTTC.

This clonotype was counted only a few times. A read error may explain this, as a much larger clone is one base away. V gene TRBV20-1 combines with J gene TRBJ2-7; 10 nucleotides agree with TRBD2. CDR1 DFQATT and CDR2 SNEGSKA come from the germline V gene (reference sequence). CDR3 size: 14 residues. This CDR3 reads CSPQRTSGNNEQYF. DNA of the CDR3: TGCAGCCCCCAACGGACTAGCGGTAACAATGAGCAGTACTTC.

The CDR3 reads CSVGRRTGPNTEAFF. The CDR3 DNA reads as TGCAGCGTTGGGCGACGGACAGGCCCGAACACTGAAGCTTTCTTT. This sequence joins TRBV29-1 and TRBJ1-1, with 7 bases identical to TRBD1. The CDR3 covers 15 residues. V lost 4 bases, J lost 1 base, and 9 bases stayed unmatched. Germline CDR1 SQVTM, CDR2 ANQGSEA.